Below are 30 T cell receptor beta chains sequenced from a single sample in a study of cytomegalovirus exposure and HLA in healthy donors. Primers included in the PCR were 60 Vbeta and 13 Jbeta primers. Generated by immunoSEQ multiplex PCR, the TCRdb table keeps only in-frame clones and is missing some. The data hold around 130,000 clones, with more than 65% observed a single time. Sequences were obtained from PBMCs. The receptors were sampled from a woman between 18 and 30 years old in good health and CMV-seropositive.

Of note for this clone: Other DNA sequences in this specimen translate into the identical CDR3. The rearrangement links TRBV29-1 to TRBJ2-7, with 7 bases matching TRBD1. The CDR3 covers 13 residues. V lost 3 bases and J lost 0; bases outside the gene matches: 2. Germline CDR1 and CDR2: SQVTM and ANQGSEA. The CDR3: CSVEGDSSYEQYF. For the CDR3, the DNA is TGCAGCGTTGAGGGGGACAGCTCCTACGAGCAGTACTTC.

The DNA of the CDR3 is TGTGCCAGCAGCGCACAGGGGGTGGAAAAACTGTTTTTT. Its translation is CASSAQGVEKLFF. This sequence joins TRBV27 and TRBJ1-4, with TRBD1 matching over 8 bases. This CDR3 has 13 amino acids. Germline CDR1 reads MNHEY; CDR2 reads SMNVEV (reference sequence). V lost 6 bases to trimming and J lost 8 bases; unmatched junction nucleotides: 5.

CDR3 DNA sequence: TGTGCCAGCTCACCACCGGTTGGGCAGCAAGAGACCCAGTACTTC. Translated: CASSPPVGQQETQYF. V usage is TRBV18 and J usage is TRBJ2-5; D is unclear. V dropped 0 bases and J dropped 2 bases, with 10 bases sitting between them. The germline gives CDR1 KGHSH, CDR2 LQKENI. The CDR3 contains 15 residues.

J is TRBJ2-7 and V is TRBV5-8; TRBD1 agrees at 9 bases. The CDR3 spans 13 residues. Unmatched junction bases numbered 5, after V lost 4 bases and J lost 6 bases. CDR1 and CDR2 (germline): SGHTS, YDEGEE. CDR3 residues: CASSLTGGSEQYF. CDR3 sequence (DNA): TGTGCCAGCAGCCTGACAGGGGGATCCGAGCAGTACTTC.

The chain uses TRBV4-1 and TRBJ2-7; D gene uncertain. V lost 4 bases, J lost 4 bases, and 5 bases lay in between. The CDR3 is made up of 11 amino acids. The V gene's germline CDR1 is MGHRA and CDR2 YSYEKL. The CDR3 reads CASSPLYEQYF. As DNA, the CDR3 is TGCGCCAGCAGCCCACTATACGAGCAGTACTTC.

This clone appeared a single time. The chain links TRBV5-1 to TRBJ2-5, with unresolved D. The length of the CDR3 is 13 residues. The V end was cut by 6 bases, the J end by 5 bases, with 14 bases between. Germline V gives CDR1 SGHRS, CDR2 YFSETQ. The CDR3 here is CASKSVGSETQYF. DNA for the CDR3: TGCGCCAGCAAGAGTGTGGGTAGCGAGACCCAGTACTTC.

This chain uses TRBV5-1 with TRBJ2-7, with D possibly being TRBD2 (5 bases). V was clipped by 0 bases and J by 7 bases, with 14 bases between them. This CDR3 has 14 residues. Per germline, CDR1 SGHRS and CDR2 YFSETQ. Here the CDR3 reads CASSLASGTWEQYF. CDR3 sequence (DNA): TGCGCCAGCAGCTTGGCATCGGGAACATGGGAGCAGTACTTC.

The chain carries TRBV7-3 and TRBJ1-1; perhaps TRBD1 as D (5 bases). Trimming stripped 2 bases from V and 2 bases from J, with 18 bases between. From germline, CDR1 is SGHTA and CDR2 FQGTGA. The CDR3 runs 17 residues. The CDR3 DNA follows: TGTGCCAGCAGCTTATCGGGGAGGGGAGAAAAAAACACTGAAGCTTTCTTT. Encoded protein: CASSLSGRGEKNTEAFF.

The rearrangement links TRBV11-2 to TRBJ1-6; D gene unclear. Per germline, CDR1 SGHAT and CDR2 FQNNGV. The CDR3 is 14 residues long. V lost 2 bases and J 10 bases, leaving 12 bases between the germline ends. CDR3 sequence reads: CASSLQWAESPLHF. In DNA form, the CDR3 reads TGTGCCAGCAGCTTACAATGGGCCGAGTCACCCCTCCACTTT.

This clone occurred a few times. V usage is TRBV9 and J usage is TRBJ2-1; 8 bases agree with TRBD2. The germline CDR1 and CDR2 sequences are SGDLS and YYNGEE. The CDR3 is made up of 14 amino acids. V lost 6 bases to trimming and J lost 8 bases; unmatched junction nucleotides: 10. This CDR3 reads CASNGAGEVDEQFF. CDR3 in DNA: TGTGCCAGCAACGGAGCGGGGGAGGTAGATGAGCAGTTCTTC.

In the case of this clone: The sample holds other DNA sequences that translate to the same CDR3. CDR3 bases: TGCAGTGCTAGAGGCGGGGCGGAAGCTTTCTTT. It yields the protein CSARGGAEAFF. The chain links TRBV20-1 to TRBJ1-1; the D gene is possibly TRBD1 (5 bases). CDR1 and CDR2 (germline): DFQATT, SNEGSKA (reference sequence). This CDR3 is 11 amino acids long. With 1 base removed from V and 8 bases from J, the gap between germline ends came to 8 bases.

V usage is TRBV2 and J usage is TRBJ2-5; D may be TRBD1 (5 bases). V dropped 4 bases and J dropped 4 bases, with 13 bases sitting between them. Germline CDR1 SNHLY, CDR2 FYNNEI. This CDR3 region has 14 residues. DNA of the CDR3: TGTGCCAGCAGTGGGGGCTCAGCCGTAGAGACCCAGTACTTC. Protein sequence: CASSGGSAVETQYF. Full variable domain (missing parts from reference TRBV2 and TRBJ2-5): EPEVTQTPSHQVTQMGQEVILRCVPISNHLYFYWYRQILGQKVEFLVSFYNNEISEKSEIFDDQFSVERPDGSNFTLKIRSTKLEDSAMYFCASSGGSAVETQYFGPGTRLLVL.

The V and J genes are TRBV14 and TRBJ1-4; possibly TRBD1 for D (5 bases). This CDR3 has 15 residues. Germline CDR1 is SGHDN and CDR2 is FVKESK. V lost 1 base and J lost 2, with 8 bases in between. CDR3: CASSQVGGTNEKLFF. The CDR3 DNA sequence: TGTGCCAGCAGCCAAGTCGGGGGGACTAATGAAAAACTGTTTTTT.

The gene calls are TRBV6-5 and TRBJ1-6; no definite D call. Looked up from germline, CDR1 is MNHEY and CDR2 is SVGAGI. The CDR3 is 16 residues long. V was pared by 2 bases and J by 9 bases, with 17 bases between. CDR3 bases: TGTGCCAGCAGTTACACCGACGGAGCCTGGGTTTCACCCCTCCACTTT. This translates into CASSYTDGAWVSPLHF.

The chain combines TRBV4-1 with TRBJ2-2, with TRBD1 as a possible D gene (6 bases). The CDR3 covers 20 residues. Germline V CDR1 and CDR2: MGHRA, YSYEKL. V was trimmed by 0 bases and J by 2 bases, leaving 22 bases between them. In nucleotides, the CDR3 is TGCGCCAGCAGCCAAGAAGGGTTTGGAAGAGCGGACAGTAACACCGGGGAGCTGTTTTTT. This encodes CASSQEGFGRADSNTGELFF.

J is TRBJ2-3 and V is TRBV4-1, with D perhaps TRBD2 (5 bases). There are 15 residues in the CDR3. Germline V gene data show CDR1 as MGHRA and CDR2 as YSYEKL. V was trimmed by 4 bases and J by 1 base, leaving 12 bases between them. The CDR3 sequence: CASSRGVEGTDTQYF. DNA of the CDR3: TGCGCCAGCAGCCGCGGAGTGGAGGGCACAGATACGCAGTATTTT.

In this sample, this clone turned up a few times. The chain couples TRBV6-1 to TRBJ1-1, with 7 positions matching TRBD1. The germline V gene encodes CDR1 MNHNS and CDR2 SASEGT. This CDR3 comprises 13 residues. V trimming: 11 bases; J trimming: 3 bases; junction bases outside the gene matches: 9. CDR3: CADRDPGDTEAFF. CDR3 bases: TGTGCCGACAGGGATCCAGGGGACACTGAAGCTTTCTTT.

The chain combines TRBV6-5 with TRBJ2-5, with D possibly matching TRBD2 (7 bases). Looked up from germline, CDR1 is MNHEY and CDR2 is SVGAGI. V gave up 0 bases and J gave up 4 bases, with 15 bases separating them. This CDR3 has 16 residues. The CDR3 spells CASSYSRGGPLETQYF. For the CDR3, the DNA is TGTGCCAGCAGTTACTCAAGGGGGGGCCCTTTAGAGACCCAGTACTTC.

The chain employs TRBV11-2 and TRBJ2-7; unclear D gene. Per germline, CDR1 SGHAT and CDR2 FQNNGV. The CDR3 extends over 13 amino acids. Trimming left V 1 base short and J 4 bases short, with 8 bases between. CDR3 region: CASSLGKEYEQYF. CDR3 nucleotides: TGTGCCAGCAGCTTAGGGAAGGAGTACGAGCAGTACTTC.

The rearrangement joins TRBV4-1 to TRBJ2-5; TRBD1 aligns across 8 bases. The junction had 5 bases not matched to a gene; V was cut back by 3 bases and J by 5 bases. Germline V gene data show CDR1 as MGHRA and CDR2 as YSYEKL. The CDR3 has 14 residues. CDR3 amino acids: CASSQGGQGETQYF. In nucleotides, the CDR3 is TGCGCCAGCAGCCAGGGCGGACAGGGTGAGACCCAGTACTTC.

With respect to this clone: The same CDR3 is also encoded by other DNA sequences in this sample. This chain joins TRBV7-6 and TRBJ2-1, with TRBD2 identical over 12 bases. The CDR3 spans 15 residues. Germline CDR1 and CDR2: SGHVS and FNYEAQ. Trimming removed 2 bases from V and 9 bases from J; junction bases left unmatched: 5. Here the CDR3 reads CASSLQLAGGREQFF. CDR3 DNA sequence: TGTGCCAGCAGCTTACAACTAGCGGGGGGCCGTGAGCAGTTCTTC. Supplemented by reference TRBV7-6 and TRBJ2-1, the full variable domain reads GAGVSQSPRYKVTKRGQDVALRCDPISGHVSLYWYRQALGQGPEFLTYFNYEAQQDKSGLPNDRFSAERPEGSISTLTIQRTEQRDSAMYRCASSLQLAGGREQFFGPGTRLTVL.

This clone was counted a few times. The chain joins TRBV5-1 to TRBJ2-2; 8 bases agree with TRBD1. The germline gives CDR1 SGHRS, CDR2 YFSETQ. The trim removed 0 bases at V and 5 bases at J, leaving 3 bases unmatched. CDR3 length equals 15 residues. The CDR3: CASSLAGGETGELFF. CDR3 nucleotides: TGCGCCAGCAGCTTGGCAGGGGGCGAGACCGGGGAGCTGTTTTTT.

V gene TRBV7-9 combines with J gene TRBJ2-1, with D possibly TRBD2 on 5 matching bases. V was shortened by 5 bases and J by 5 bases, with 10 bases between the two germline ends. This CDR3 has 13 residues. Germline V gene lookup returns CDR1 SEHNR and CDR2 FQNEAQ (reference sequence). CDR3 DNA sequence: TGTGCCAGCAGCCCCCCGGGAAACAATGAGCAGTTCTTC. As protein: CASSPPGNNEQFF.

The chain combines TRBV10-3 with TRBJ2-7, with 8 bases lining up with TRBD1. Per germline, CDR1 ENHRY and CDR2 SYGVKD. The J segment lost 7 bases and the V segment lost 10 bases, leaving 15 bases of the junction unmatched. The CDR3 totals 14 residues. CDR3 in DNA: TGTGCCACCAAAGGACAGGGAGCCGGAGTTGAGCAGTACTTC. Translating gives CATKGQGAGVEQYF.

The gene calls are TRBV19 and TRBJ1-2; D ambiguous. There are 16 residues in the CDR3. Germline CDR1 LNHDA, CDR2 SQIVND (reference sequence). Trimming cost V 1 base and J 6 bases, with 18 bases left between them. This CDR3 reads CASSIAGSQFWNGYTF. The CDR3 DNA reads TGTGCCAGTAGTATAGCGGGGTCGCAGTTTTGGAATGGCTACACCTTC.

V and J are TRBV2 and TRBJ2-5; D is perhaps TRBD1 (6 bases). TRBJ2-7 matches the DNA end more closely, so the J call is doubtful. The CDR3 has 15 amino acids. Germline CDR1 SNHLY, CDR2 FYNNEI. The CDR3 spells CASSLDRSVSYEQYF. CDR3 coding DNA: TGTGCCAGCAGTCTGGACAGAAGCGTTTCCTACGAGCAGTACTTC.

Of note for this clone: Its ends do not fully match the called genes, so a read error is possible. The chain combines TRBV7-9 with TRBJ2-7, with TRBD1 identical over 11 bases. The CDR3 length is 16 residues. The V gene's germline CDR1 is SEHNR and CDR2 FQNEAQ (reference sequence). CDR3 sequence: CSSSHPLGQGAYEQYF. CDR3 nucleotides: TGTTCCAGCAGCCATCCATTGGGACAGGGGGCCTACGAGCAGTACTTC.

This clone has more than one count but fewer than ten. V and J are TRBV27 and TRBJ2-7, with 14 bases that match TRBD2. Trimming at V came to 6 bases and at J to 4 bases, leaving 8 bases not matched to a gene. Germline loops: CDR1 MNHEY, CDR2 SMNVEV (reference sequence). The CDR3 contains 16 residues. CDR3 in DNA: TGTGCCAGCAGGTTGGCAGGACTAGCGGGGGGTTACGAGCAGTACTTC. Its translation: CASRLAGLAGGYEQYF.

The J gene is TRBJ2-2, the V gene TRBV7-6; 7 nucleotides align to TRBD1. Germline-derived CDR1 and CDR2 are SGHVS and FNYEAQ. The ends lost 4 bases at V and 4 bases at J; junction bases unmatched: 6. This CDR3 is 15 amino acids long. CDR3 residues: CASSYSGQSTGELFF. In nucleotides, the CDR3 is TGTGCCAGCAGCTACTCGGGACAGAGCACCGGGGAGCTGTTTTTT. The complete variable domain, with remaining parts taken from reference TRBV7-6 and TRBJ2-2, reads GAGVSQSPRYKVTKRGQDVALRCDPISGHVSLYWYRQALGQGPEFLTYFNYEAQQDKSGLPNDRFSAERPEGSISTLTIQRTEQRDSAMYRCASSYSGQSTGELFFGEGSRLTVL.

The chain has TRBV4-1 and TRBJ2-7; D not resolved. Trimming removed 1 base from V and 2 bases from J, with 21 bases in between. CDR3 length: 18 residues. The germline V gene has CDR1 MGHRA and CDR2 YSYEKL. In DNA, the CDR3 is TGCGCCAGCAGCCAAGGGCCCCTCCTCTCGGAACAGCCCTACGAGCAGTACTTC. This codes for CASSQGPLLSEQPYEQYF.